A selection of T cell receptor beta chains follows, all from one sample in a study of molecular identifiers for immune sequencing clone quantification. TCRdb reprocessed the PCR reads via MiXCR and lists one record per CDR3 protein. Of about 640,000 distinct CDR3 sequences in the sample, 20% were seen once. The sequencing input was naive CD8+ T cells from blood, with Jurkat cell RNA spiked in. These receptor sequences come from a human donor in good health. Some libraries in this study had Jurkat cell RNA spiked in. Each CDR3 is given with its conserved first and last residue. The D gene is left open where the match is weak. Clone size is given for some rows only: seen once, a few or many times, or a class if the clone is expanded.

CDR3 protein	CDR3 DNA	clone size	D gene	V gene	J gene
CASSLEPGDSGANVLTF	TGTGCTAGCAGCTTAGAGCCGGGGGACTCTGGGGCCAACGTCCTGACTTTC	NA	NA	TRBV7-7	TRBJ2-6
CASSATGGGEQYF	TGTGCCAGCAGCGCGACAGGCGGAGGGGAGCAGTACTTC	many	NA	TRBV7-2	TRBJ2-7
CASGSALTSGEELFF	TGTGCCAGCGGCTCCGCCCTAACTAGCGGGGAGGAGTTGTTTTTT	NA	TRBD2	TRBV5-3	TRBJ2-2
CSVEGYFGDIYEQYF	TGCAGCGTTGAGGGATATTTCGGCGATATCTACGAGCAGTACTTC	NA	NA	TRBV29-1	TRBJ2-7
CASSVDGGVETQYF	TGTGCCAGCAGCGTAGATGGAGGGGTGGAGACCCAGTACTTC	many	NA	TRBV9	TRBJ2-5
CASSSRGGGGTDTQYF	TGCGCCAGCAGCTCCCGAGGGGGGGGCGGCACAGATACGCAGTATTTT	many	NA	TRBV5-1	TRBJ2-3
CASAKGAGELFF	TGTGCCAGCGCGAAGGGGGCCGGGGAGCTGTTTTTT	few	NA	TRBV5-6	TRBJ2-2
CAISESRGYYEQYF	TGTGCCATCAGTGAGTCGAGAGGGTACTACGAGCAGTACTTC	many	NA	TRBV10-3	TRBJ2-7
CASSDSRAGGTDTQYF	TGTGCCAGCAGTGATTCTAGAGCGGGAGGCACAGATACGCAGTATTTT	NA	TRBD2	TRBV6-4	TRBJ2-3
CASSQAFGQVNTEAFF	TGCGCCAGCAGCCAAGCCTTCGGACAGGTAAACACTGAAGCTTTCTTT	many	TRBD1	TRBV4-1	TRBJ1-1
CASSHQAGSRADTQYF	TGTGCCAGCAGCCACCAAGCAGGGAGTAGGGCAGATACGCAGTATTTT	many	NA	TRBV28	TRBJ2-3
CSAQDRAYEQYF	TGCAGTGCTCAGGACAGAGCCTACGAGCAGTACTTC	many	NA	TRBV20-1	TRBJ2-7
CASSLRGRDRDTEAFF	TGTGCCAGCAGTTTAAGGGGCCGGGACAGGGACACTGAAGCTTTCTTT	many	TRBD1	TRBV28	TRBJ1-1
CATSRGVVGSDTQYF	TGTGCCACCAGCAGAGGGGTAGTAGGCTCAGATACGCAGTATTTT	many	NA	TRBV15	TRBJ2-3
CASSFPTGASGRAVSEQFF	TGTGCCAGCAGTTTTCCGACGGGCGCTAGCGGGAGGGCCGTCTCTGAGCAGTTCTTC	many	TRBD2	TRBV27	TRBJ2-1
CASSLSSLDTQYF	TGTGCCAGCAGTTTAAGCTCCCTAGATACGCAGTATTTT	many	NA	TRBV27	TRBJ2-3
CASSKPVLSNTGELFF	TGCGCCAGCAGCAAACCCGTACTATCGAACACCGGGGAGCTGTTTTTT	NA	NA	TRBV4-1	TRBJ2-2
CSAREVAGVTGELFF	TGCAGTGCTAGAGAGGTAGCGGGAGTCACCGGGGAGCTGTTTTTT	NA	TRBD2	TRBV20-1	TRBJ2-2
CASSLRLKVRASYEQYF	TGTGCCAGCAGCTTAAGGCTGAAGGTCAGGGCCTCCTACGAGCAGTACTTC	few	NA	TRBV7-9	TRBJ2-7
CASSTQRGEPNTDTQYF	TGTGCCAGCAGCACCCAACGGGGGGAACCCAACACAGATACGCAGTATTTT	NA	TRBD2	TRBV7-6	TRBJ2-3
CAGSLSSGVSYEQYF	TGTGCCGGCAGCTTATCCAGCGGGGTCAGCTACGAGCAGTACTTC	NA	TRBD2	TRBV11-2	TRBJ2-7
CASSETVAGDVEQYF	TGTGCCAGCAGTGAAACGGTAGCGGGAGATGTCGAGCAGTACTTC	few	TRBD2	TRBV2	TRBJ2-7
CATIKPRDSFTDTQYF	TGTGCCACCATTAAACCCCGGGACTCTTTCACAGATACGCAGTATTTT	NA	NA	TRBV6-2/TRBV6-3	TRBJ2-3
CASSDGLAGALETQYF	TGTGCCAGCAGCGACGGACTAGCGGGAGCCCTAGAGACCCAGTACTTC	NA	TRBD2	TRBV6-1	TRBJ2-5
CASCRGGTGELFF	TGTGCCAGTTGCAGGGGTGGCACCGGGGAGCTGTTTTTT	few	NA	TRBV2	TRBJ2-2
CAGSLPGTGKLAGELFF	TGTGCCGGCAGTTTACCCGGGACAGGAAAGCTAGCCGGGGAGCTGTTTTTT	once	TRBD1	TRBV12-3/TRBV12-4	TRBJ2-2
CASSQGTPNYGYTF	TGTGCCAGCAGCCAAGGGACTCCAAACTATGGCTACACCTTC	many	NA	TRBV6-5	TRBJ1-2
CSAPGTASYEQYF	TGCAGTGCTCCCGGGACCGCTTCCTACGAGCAGTACTTC	many	NA	TRBV20-1	TRBJ2-7
CASEDGGGPPDTQYF	TGTGCCAGCGAGGATGGAGGGGGCCCCCCGGATACGCAGTATTTT	many	NA	TRBV5-4	TRBJ2-3
CASRLTGGGTDTQYF	TGCGCCAGCAGGCTCACAGGGGGTGGCACAGATACGCAGTATTTT	NA	TRBD1	TRBV4-1	TRBJ2-3
CASSEGQGVALYEQYF	TGTGCCAGCAGCGAAGGACAGGGGGTGGCCCTCTACGAGCAGTACTTC	many	TRBD1	TRBV5-6	TRBJ2-7
CASSFAGPLNEQSF	TGTGCCAGCAGCTTCGCGGGACCGCTCAATGAGCAGTCCTTC	NA	NA	TRBV11-2	TRBJ2-1
CASSQPGQGASTEAFF	TGTGCCAGCAGCCAGCCCGGACAGGGGGCATCCACTGAAGCTTTCTTT	many	TRBD1	TRBV7-9	TRBJ1-1
CASSQDRGSGGYQETQYF	TGTGCCAGCAGCCAAGATCGAGGCAGCGGGGGGTACCAAGAGACCCAGTACTTC	few	TRBD2	TRBV3-1	TRBJ2-5
CASSQGDQETQYF	TGCGCCAGCAGCCAAGGGGATCAAGAGACCCAGTACTTC	few	NA	TRBV4-3	TRBJ2-5
CASSLGGGGYKDTQYF	TGTGCCAGCAGTTTGGGGGGTGGTGGATACAAAGATACGCAGTATTTT	NA	NA	TRBV12-3/TRBV12-4	TRBJ2-3
CVTSDPDRGETQYF	TGTGTCACCAGTGACCCGGACAGGGGTGAGACCCAGTACTTC	NA	TRBD1	TRBV24-1	TRBJ2-5
CASSFLEGLETQYF	TGTGCCAGCAGCTTTCTGGAAGGCTTGGAGACCCAGTACTTC	many	NA	TRBV7-9	TRBJ2-5
CAIEGNSPLHF	TGTGCCATCGAGGGGAATTCACCCCTCCACTTT	many	NA	TRBV21-1	TRBJ1-6
CASSEVSSYEQYF	TGTGCCAGCAGTGAAGTTAGTTCCTACGAGCAGTACTTC	many	NA	TRBV6-1	TRBJ2-7
CASSLGQTGELFF	TGTGCCAGCAGCTTAGGACAGACCGGGGAGCTGTTTTTT	few	NA	TRBV5-5	TRBJ2-2
CASRQGNPYEQYF	TGCGCCAGCAGACAGGGAAACCCCTACGAGCAGTACTTC	many	NA	TRBV5-1	TRBJ2-7
CAWSSAPTEAFF	TGTGCCTGGAGCTCCGCTCCCACTGAAGCTTTCTTT	many	NA	TRBV30	TRBJ1-1